This T cell receptor beta chain was identified in a study of regulatory T cells in long-lasting Graves disease. Study results and limitations: Persistent disease preferred TRBV28, TRBJ1-2 and TRBJ2-5. Persistent Graves' patients showed reduced TCR diversity versus newly diagnosed patients.

The time point is: newly diagnosed GD, antithyroid drugs for less than 3 months. The authors made the TCR library using RNA they extracted from PBMCs. This clonotype was seen ten or more times. Its matching antigen is unknown. Building of the TCR beta libraries involved iRepertoire HTBI primers and Arm-PCR of CDR3 regions. Each CDR3 protein gets one entry after TCRdb re-called the multiplex PCR reads with MiXCR. The table includes 440,000 or so distinct CDR3 sequences, about 15% detected once. In germline, CDR1 is MNHNS, CDR2 SASEGT. The CDR3 length is 15 residues. J gave up 1 base and V 7 bases, and 9 bases lay outside the gene matches. These same records also appear under a second study, on T cells in Graves' hyperthyroidism and ophthalmopathy. As that study records: The HTBI primer set drove a first-round RT-PCR of the TCR CDR3.

The source material was peripheral blood mononuclear cells (PBMCs), sampled at new diagnosis, from a patient treated with antithyroid drugs. The chain joins TRBV6-1 to TRBJ1-1, with 7 nucleotides matching TRBD1. The sequence derives from a woman aged 25-40 years with Graves disease. For the CDR3, the DNA is TGTGCCAGCACCTCCCTGGGGGACAGGAACACTGAAGCTTTCTTT. Translation gives CASTSLGDRNTEAFF.